The rows below give T cell receptor beta chains drawn from one sample of a study of regulatory T cells in long-lasting Graves disease. TCRdb ran MiXCR on the multiplex PCR reads and lists one entry per CDR3 protein. The sample contains nearly 350,000 distinct CDR3 sequences, around 20% of which appear only once. This sample comprised peripheral blood mononuclear cells (PBMCs), obtained when the disease was refractory, from a patient treated with antithyroid drugs. The receptors shown here come from a female donor with Graves disease. CDR3s include the opening cysteine and the closing phenylalanine or tryptophan. A D gene is named only where the DNA matches it firmly. Some rows mark clone size as missing; the rest say once, few, many or name a class of expanded clone.

clone_size: many
v_call: TRBV24-1
d_call: NA
j_call: TRBJ1-2
cdr3_nt: TGTGCCACCAGTGTGGCCGACTCTAACTATGGCTACACCTTC
cdr3_aa: CATSVADSNYGYTF

clone_size: NA
v_call: TRBV12-3/TRBV12-4
d_call: TRBD2
j_call: TRBJ2-1
cdr3_nt: TGTGCCAGCAGTTTAGCGCGGGAGTACAATGAGCAGTTCTTC
cdr3_aa: CASSLAREYNEQFF

clone_size: few
v_call: TRBV19
d_call: NA
j_call: TRBJ1-1
cdr3_nt: TGTGCCAGTAGTGGAGGACAGAGAACTGAAGCTTTCTTT
cdr3_aa: CASSGGQRTEAFF

clone_size: many
v_call: TRBV2
d_call: NA
j_call: TRBJ2-2
cdr3_nt: TGTGCCAGCAGTGATGCCAGGGGAACCCCGAACACCGGGGAGCTGTTTTTT
cdr3_aa: CASSDARGTPNTGELFF

clone_size: many
v_call: TRBV27
d_call: NA
j_call: TRBJ2-5
cdr3_nt: TGTGCCAGCAGTTGGGGCAGAGGGGAGACCCAGTACTTC
cdr3_aa: CASSWGRGETQYF

clone_size: few
v_call: TRBV12-3/TRBV12-4
d_call: NA
j_call: TRBJ2-5
cdr3_nt: TGTGCCAGCAAAAGGACTTTCCGGGAGACCCAGTACTTC
cdr3_aa: CASKRTFRETQYF

clone_size: few
v_call: TRBV7-6
d_call: TRBD2
j_call: TRBJ2-5
cdr3_nt: TGTGCCAGCAGCACGCCCCGAGGACTAGCGGGGGAGACCCAGTACTTC
cdr3_aa: CASSTPRGLAGETQYF

clone_size: NA
v_call: TRBV12-3/TRBV12-4
d_call: NA
j_call: TRBJ2-1
cdr3_nt: TGTGCCAGCAGTTTAGAGGCCCAGGGCTATGAGCAGTTCTTC
cdr3_aa: CASSLEAQGYEQFF

clone_size: few
v_call: TRBV5-1
d_call: TRBD2
j_call: TRBJ2-2
cdr3_nt: TGCGCCAGCAGCTTGATAGCGGGAGCCACCGGGGAGCTGTTTTTT
cdr3_aa: CASSLIAGATGELFF

clone_size: NA
v_call: TRBV5-5
d_call: TRBD1
j_call: TRBJ1-2
cdr3_nt: TGTGCCAGCAGCCAAGATACGGGACAGGGGTTCTATGGCTACACCTTC
cdr3_aa: CASSQDTGQGFYGYTF

clone_size: many
v_call: TRBV11-2
d_call: NA
j_call: TRBJ1-1
cdr3_nt: TGTGCCAGCAGCTTAGGAGCGACAGTGAACACTGAAGCTTTCTTT
cdr3_aa: CASSLGATVNTEAFF

clone_size: many
v_call: TRBV28
d_call: TRBD1
j_call: TRBJ2-7
cdr3_nt: TGTGCCAGCAGACCCCGGGACAGACCCTACGAGCAGTACTTC
cdr3_aa: CASRPRDRPYEQYF

clone_size: many
v_call: TRBV7-2
d_call: TRBD2
j_call: TRBJ2-5
cdr3_nt: TGTGCCAGCAGCTTCCCTAGCGGGGGGAGGGGAGAGACCCAGTACTTC
cdr3_aa: CASSFPSGGRGETQYF

clone_size: NA
v_call: TRBV4-1
d_call: NA
j_call: TRBJ1-1
cdr3_nt: TGCGCCAGCAGCTTCCAACAGGAGCTCACTGAAGCTTTCTTT
cdr3_aa: CASSFQQELTEAFF

clone_size: few
v_call: TRBV18
d_call: NA
j_call: TRBJ1-1
cdr3_nt: TGTGCCAGCTCACCCACCCGGGAGACTAGCAACTCTGAAGCTTTCTTT
cdr3_aa: CASSPTRETSNSEAFF

clone_size: many
v_call: TRBV20-1
d_call: TRBD2
j_call: TRBJ2-7
cdr3_nt: TGCAGTGCCTCGGGTGTGCGGGGGAACACCTACGAGCAGTACTTC
cdr3_aa: CSASGVRGNTYEQYF

clone_size: many
v_call: TRBV10-3
d_call: TRBD1
j_call: TRBJ1-6
cdr3_nt: TGTGCCATCAGTGCACAGGGGGAGAGTCTGGATTCACCCCTCCACTTT
cdr3_aa: CAISAQGESLDSPLHF

clone_size: few
v_call: TRBV14
d_call: NA
j_call: TRBJ2-7
cdr3_nt: TGTGCCAGCAGCCAAGGGCGGACATCCGAGCAGTACTTC
cdr3_aa: CASSQGRTSEQYF

clone_size: many
v_call: TRBV3-1
d_call: NA
j_call: TRBJ2-7
cdr3_nt: TGTGCCAGCAGCCAATCGAACGAGCAGTACTTC
cdr3_aa: CASSQSNEQYF

clone_size: NA
v_call: TRBV7-2
d_call: NA
j_call: TRBJ2-2
cdr3_nt: TGTGCCAGCAGCAAGACTACGGGCACTGGGGAGCTGTTTTTT
cdr3_aa: CASSKTTGTGELFF

clone_size: many
v_call: TRBV20-1
d_call: NA
j_call: TRBJ1-4
cdr3_nt: TGCAGTGCTGGATCTGGAGGCAGGGTTGGAGAAAAACTGTTTTTT
cdr3_aa: CSAGSGGRVGEKLFF

clone_size: few
v_call: TRBV19
d_call: NA
j_call: TRBJ1-1
cdr3_nt: TGTGCCAGTAGTATAGGAGATATGGTCACTGAAGCTTTCTTT
cdr3_aa: CASSIGDMVTEAFF

clone_size: NA
v_call: TRBV5-1
d_call: NA
j_call: TRBJ1-2
cdr3_nt: TGCGCCAGCAGCTTGGAAGGCAGGGACTTATACTATGGCTACACCTTC
cdr3_aa: CASSLEGRDLYYGYTF

clone_size: few
v_call: TRBV30
d_call: NA
j_call: TRBJ2-2
cdr3_nt: TGTGCCTGGAGTGTGGGGCAACTTAACACCGGGGAGCTGTTTTTT
cdr3_aa: CAWSVGQLNTGELFF

clone_size: NA
v_call: TRBV20-1
d_call: TRBD2
j_call: TRBJ2-7
cdr3_nt: TGCAGTGCTAAAGCCGGGACTAGTGGGTACGAGCAGTACTTC
cdr3_aa: CSAKAGTSGYEQYF

clone_size: few
v_call: TRBV6-2/TRBV6-3
d_call: TRBD1
j_call: TRBJ2-7
cdr3_nt: TGTGCCAGCAGTAGGACAGGGTTCGGTGAGCAGTACTTC
cdr3_aa: CASSRTGFGEQYF